Listed below are T cell receptor beta chains from one sample, sequenced in a study of vaccination and CD4 T cells after COVID-19. MiXCR, applied by TCRdb to the PCR reads, yields one record per CDR3 protein. This sample yields about 18,000 distinct CDR3 sequences, of which less than 70% are seen a single time; around 1.1% belongs to the top ten. Material: CD4+ T cells from blood, obtained after SARS-CoV-2 vaccination. These receptors all stem from a human donor who had recovered from COVID-19. CDR3s include the opening cysteine and the closing phenylalanine or tryptophan. D genes are given only for firm matches. A row's size may be missing; if present it is once, few, many or a size class.

d_gene	j_gene	v_gene	abundance	CDR3nt	CDR3aa
NA	TRBJ1-1	TRBV18	NA	TGTGCCAGCTCAGCGACAGGGAACACTGAAGCTTTCTTT	CASSATGNTEAFF
NA	TRBJ1-4	TRBV6-1	NA	TGTGCCAGCCACGTCGGGGGCGCGGTTGAAAAACTGTTTTTT	CASHVGGAVEKLFF
NA	TRBJ2-7	TRBV6-2/TRBV6-3	few	TGTGCCAGCAGTTACGGCGGAGCCCTCTCCTACGAGCAGTACTTC	CASSYGGALSYEQYF
TRBD2	TRBJ2-2	TRBV18	NA	TGTGCCAGCTCACCACAGGCTAGCGGGACCACCGGGGAGCTGTTTTTT	CASSPQASGTTGELFF
TRBD1	TRBJ1-2	TRBV7-9	once	TGTGCCAGCAGCTTCCAACAGGGGTATGGCTACACCTTC	CASSFQQGYGYTF
NA	TRBJ2-5	TRBV15	few	TGTGCCACCAGCAGGACGGGGGCCCGTTTTGAGACCCAGTACTTC	CATSRTGARFETQYF
NA	TRBJ2-1	TRBV20-1	few	TGCAGTGCACAACCGACCAATGAGCAGTTCTTC	CSAQPTNEQFF
TRBD2	TRBJ2-7	TRBV4-1	few	TGCGCCAGCAGCCAACATTCTCGACTAGCGGGCGCCTACGAGCAGTACTTC	CASSQHSRLAGAYEQYF
NA	TRBJ2-5	TRBV15	NA	TGTGCCACCAGCAGCGGAGCGCTGGGGATCCAAGAGACCCAGTACTTC	CATSSGALGIQETQYF
TRBD1	TRBJ2-7	TRBV19	once	TGTGCCAGTAGTCCACTATGGACAGGGTCCTACGAGCAGTACTTC	CASSPLWTGSYEQYF
TRBD2	TRBJ2-1	TRBV6-5	few	TGTGCCAGCAGTTACTCTGCGGGGCGGGGGGTCTACAATGAGCAGTTCTTC	CASSYSAGRGVYNEQFF
NA	TRBJ2-5	TRBV6-1	few	TGTGCCAGCAGTGAACGGAGTGACGGTCGGGAGACCCAGTACTTC	CASSERSDGRETQYF
NA	TRBJ1-1	TRBV20-1	NA	TGCAGTGCTAGAGATCATCGTAGGACACTCGGTGAAGCTTTCTTT	CSARDHRRTLGEAFF
TRBD2	TRBJ2-5	TRBV15	NA	TGTGCCACCAGCAGCGGGACTAGCGGGAGGGGGGAGACCCAGTACTTC	CATSSGTSGRGETQYF
NA	TRBJ2-3	TRBV5-1	NA	TGCGCCAGCAGCTTGGTTGTTAGCGGACCCACAGATACGCAGTATTTT	CASSLVVSGPTDTQYF
TRBD2	TRBJ2-1	TRBV7-3	NA	TGTGCCAGCAGCTTAACGGCGGCGGGAGGGTCGGACAATGAGCAGTTCTTC	CASSLTAAGGSDNEQFF
TRBD1	TRBJ2-7	TRBV6-5	NA	TGTGCCAGCAGTTCTTCCGGCGGGACAGGTTATGGTGAGCAGTACTTC	CASSSSGGTGYGEQYF
NA	TRBJ1-1	TRBV2	NA	TGTGCCAGCAGTGAAATGTCGGGGGTAGCTTTCTTT	CASSEMSGVAFF
TRBD1	TRBJ2-2	TRBV7-7	NA	TGTGCTAGCAGCTTAGACAGGGCGAACACCGGGGAGCTGTTTTTT	CASSLDRANTGELFF
NA	TRBJ1-2	TRBV19	NA	TGTGCCAGTAGTCAGTTCTATGGCTACACCTTC	CASSQFYGYTF
NA	TRBJ2-6	TRBV5-5	NA	TGTGCCAGCAGCTTGGTAGGGGCTGGGGCCAACGTCCTGACTTTC	CASSLVGAGANVLTF
NA	TRBJ2-3	TRBV20-1	few	TGCAGTGCTAAAACGGGTAATACGCAGTATTTT	CSAKTGNTQYF
NA	TRBJ2-2	TRBV7-2	NA	TGTGCCAGCAGCTTAGCAGGGGCCGGGGAGCTGTTTTTT	CASSLAGAGELFF
TRBD2	TRBJ2-5	TRBV20-1	NA	TGCAGTGCAAGGTGGGAGGGTTTAGAGACCCAGTACTTC	CSARWEGLETQYF
TRBD2	TRBJ2-7	TRBV7-3	NA	TGTGCCAGCAGCTTAGGGGTGCGCGGGAGCGGGAACGAGCAGTACTTC	CASSLGVRGSGNEQYF
TRBD1	TRBJ2-7	TRBV25-1	NA	TGTGCCAGCTCCTACAGGGGGGACGAGCAGTACTTC	CASSYRGDEQYF
NA	TRBJ2-7	TRBV28	NA	TGTGCCAGCAGTTTATTACCTGGGCAGGGGGGTCTCTACGAGCAGTACTTC	CASSLLPGQGGLYEQYF
NA	TRBJ1-3	TRBV19	NA	TGTGCCAGTAGTATAGAGAACGGACAGATGAGCTCTGGAAACACCATATATTTT	CASSIENGQMSSGNTIYF
NA	TRBJ2-3	TRBV6-1	NA	TGTGCCAGCGGAATCGATACGCAGTATTTT	CASGIDTQYF
TRBD2	TRBJ2-2	TRBV20-1	NA	TGCAGTGCTACCATTAGCGGGAGAACCGGGGAGCTGTTTTTT	CSATISGRTGELFF
NA	TRBJ2-1	TRBV7-3	NA	TGTGCCAGCAGCTTAATCCCCTCAGGGAACCGGTTCAATGAGCAGTTCTTC	CASSLIPSGNRFNEQFF
NA	TRBJ1-6	TRBV5-4	few	TGTGCCAGCAGCTTGGGGCAGGCAAGGTCACCCCTCCACTTT	CASSLGQARSPLHF
NA	TRBJ1-1	TRBV20-1	NA	TGCAGTGCTAGTTTAGCTTTGATTGGGAACACTGAAGCTTTCTTT	CSASLALIGNTEAFF
TRBD1	TRBJ2-5	TRBV2	few	TGTGCCAGCAGTGAAGGAGACAGGGTCGGGACCCAGTACTTC	CASSEGDRVGTQYF
TRBD2	TRBJ2-2	TRBV19	NA	TGTGCCAGTAGACAGGGTGCTAGCGGGAGGGCCTTAGGGGAGCTGTTTTTT	CASRQGASGRALGELFF
TRBD1	TRBJ1-6	TRBV5-4	NA	TGTGCCAGCAGCCGGGACAGGGGTAATTCACCCCTCCACTTT	CASSRDRGNSPLHF
TRBD2	TRBJ2-3	TRBV7-2	NA	TGTGCCAGCAGTTTATCCCGGGGGGAAACAGATACGCAGTATTTT	CASSLSRGETDTQYF
NA	TRBJ2-3	TRBV7-3	NA	TGTGCCAGCAGCTACGGGACAAGCACAGATACGCAGTATTTT	CASSYGTSTDTQYF
TRBD1	TRBJ1-2	TRBV11-3	few	TGTGCCAGCAGCCTTGACAGGGATCGTGGCTACACCTTC	CASSLDRDRGYTF
TRBD1	TRBJ1-1	TRBV7-9	once	TGTGCCAGCAGCTTAGCGAGTCTTCGGACAGGGCCGAGGCTGAACACTGAAGCTTTCTTT	CASSLASLRTGPRLNTEAFF
TRBD2	TRBJ2-3	TRBV6-1	NA	TGTGCCAGCAGAAGGACTAGCGCCACAGATACGCAGTATTTT	CASRRTSATDTQYF
NA	TRBJ2-2	TRBV7-8	few	TGTGCCAGCAGCCCAACGAGGTCGTGGACCGGGGAGCTGTTTTTT	CASSPTRSWTGELFF
NA	TRBJ2-1	TRBV15	NA	TGTGCCACCAGCAGAAAAACGGAGGGCCCTAATCCCAATGAGCAGTTCTTC	CATSRKTEGPNPNEQFF
NA	TRBJ2-4	TRBV10-3	NA	TGTGCCATCAGTGATAGTCCGTCATCCAAAAACATTCAGTACTTC	CAISDSPSSKNIQYF
TRBD2	TRBJ2-3	TRBV20-1	NA	TGCAGTGCGCCGGGACTAGCGGGTTACACAGATACGCAGTATTTT	CSAPGLAGYTDTQYF
TRBD2	TRBJ2-1	TRBV6-5	NA	TGTGCCAGCAGTTACTCAGGGACTAGCGGACTCTACAATGAGCAGTTCTTC	CASSYSGTSGLYNEQFF
TRBD2	TRBJ2-7	TRBV27	NA	TGTGCCAGCAGTAACGGACTAGCGGGAGGACGGACCTACGAGCAGTACTTC	CASSNGLAGGRTYEQYF
NA	TRBJ2-7	TRBV6-1	few	TGTGCCAGCACCGACCAGACTGGGGAGCAGTACTTC	CASTDQTGEQYF
NA	TRBJ1-2	TRBV19	NA	TGTGCCAGTAGTAGGGGAGAAAGGGGCTACACCTTC	CASSRGERGYTF
NA	TRBJ2-2	TRBV20-1	NA	TGCAGTGCTAGAGATCGGCCAGGACCCGGGGAGCTGTTTTTT	CSARDRPGPGELFF
NA	TRBJ2-7	TRBV20-1	NA	TGCAGTGCTAGAGATGCGGAGAGCTCCTACGAGCAGTACTTC	CSARDAESSYEQYF